This T cell receptor beta chain was recovered during a study of T-cell reconstitution after alpha-beta-depleted transplantation in children. Germline CDR1 and CDR2: MNHEY and SMNVEV (reference sequence). The V and J ends lost 3 bases and 4 bases respectively, with 12 bases between them. The CDR3 sequence is 14 residues long. This clonotype was counted only a few times. The target antigen is unknown. Study observations and caveats: The origin of alpha-beta T cells about two months after transplant was reportedly several hundred expanded graft clones. Surviving recipient T cells and thymic progenitors underlay high day-60 TCRbeta diversity in some patients.

Preparation of the TCRbeta library used unique molecular identifiers. TCRdb reanalysed the PCR reads using MiXCR and keeps one entry per CDR3 protein. The sample lists 530,000 or so distinct CDR3 sequences; 25% to 30% were seen once. The sequence came from a boy under two years old with Wiskott-Aldrich syndrome, due to receive a stem cell transplant. This rearrangement joins TRBV27 to TRBJ1-1; D ambiguous. Source: PBMCs, taken before TCRalphabeta/CD19-depleted stem cell transplant. The CDR3 is CASSFPQWGTEAFF. CDR3 in DNA: TGTGCCAGCAGTTTTCCACAGTGGGGCACTGAAGCTTTCTTT.